The 28 T cell receptor beta chains presented below share a single source sample, sequenced in a study of cytomegalovirus exposure and HLA in healthy donors. The study ran its PCR with 60 Vbeta and 13 Jbeta primers. TCRdb's table, derived via immunoSEQ multiplex PCR, lists solely in-frame clones and lacks some. The data show around 78,000 clones, around 81% seen once. Sequenced sample: PBMCs. All receptors derive from a male donor in good health and CMV-seronegative.

This chain uses TRBV19 with TRBJ1-1, with TRBD1 as a possible D gene (6 bases). The ends were cut back, 4 bases at V and 4 bases at J, with 13 bases in the middle. The CDR3 totals 14 residues. From germline, CDR1 is LNHDA and CDR2 SQIVND (reference sequence). The CDR3 nucleotides read TGTGCCAGTAGTACCTCAGGGGCGGGCACTGAAGCTTTCTTT. The encoded protein is CASSTSGAGTEAFF.

The gene calls are TRBV15 and TRBJ2-5; no definite D call. V was pared by 0 bases and J by 1 base, with 6 bases between. The CDR3 runs to 14 residues. Looked up from germline, CDR1 is LNHNV and CDR2 is YYDKDF (reference sequence). The CDR3 sequence: CATSRESFQETQYF. The DNA of the CDR3 is TGTGCCACCAGCAGAGAAAGCTTCCAAGAGACCCAGTACTTC.

The chain joins TRBV28 to TRBJ1-2; D might be TRBD1 (6 bases). Germline CDR1 MDHEN, CDR2 SYDVKM. V was trimmed by 4 bases and J by 5 bases, leaving 14 bases between them. This CDR3 region has 14 residues. The CDR3, as DNA: TGTGCCAGCAGTTCAGGGGCGTCGTGGTATGGCTACACCTTC. Translated, it gives CASSSGASWYGYTF.

A remark on this clone: An end of the junction differs from the germline gene, which may be a read error. The rearrangement links TRBV5-1 to TRBJ1-2; D remains unclear. CDR1 and CDR2 (germline): SGHRS, YFSETQ. The CDR3 length is 12 residues. In DNA, the CDR3 is TGCGCCAGCAGCTCTCGGGAGGTTGGCTACCCCTTC. Amino acid sequence: CASSSREVGYPF.

The chain couples TRBV7-9 to TRBJ2-3; TRBD2 might be the D (5 bases). With 5 bases removed from V and 0 bases from J, the gap between germline ends came to 18 bases. The germline CDR1 and CDR2 sequences are SEHNR and FQNEAQ (reference sequence). This CDR3 has 17 amino acids. This chain's CDR3 is CASSPGGGRGSTDTQYF. CDR3 DNA: TGTGCCAGCAGCCCCGGTGGAGGCCGCGGAAGCACAGATACGCAGTATTTT.

The chain uses TRBV29-1 and TRBJ2-7; 8 nucleotides match TRBD2. Germline V gene lookup returns CDR1 SQVTM and CDR2 ANQGSEA. With V trimmed by 2 bases and J by 5 bases, 8 bases remained unmatched. CDR3 length equals 14 residues. The CDR3 region is CSVETTGGSNEQYF. In DNA, the CDR3 is TGCAGCGTTGAAACCACGGGGGGGAGTAACGAGCAGTACTTC.

J is TRBJ2-3 and V is TRBV5-1, with D possibly matching TRBD1 (5 bases). Germline values: CDR1 SGHRS, CDR2 YFSETQ. V was cut by 0 bases and J by 1 base, with 12 bases left in between. This CDR3 is built from 16 residues. In nucleotides, the CDR3 is TGCGCCAGCAGCTTGGAGGGGCGTCAGGGCACAGATACGCAGTATTTT. This sequence encodes CASSLEGRQGTDTQYF.

The chain joins TRBV4-2 to TRBJ1-2, with D hard to call. Germline V lookup: CDR1 LGHNA, CDR2 YNFKEQ. CDR3 length: 16 amino acids. V lost 0 bases and J 0 bases, leaving 11 bases between the germline ends. For the CDR3, the DNA is TGTGCCAGCAGCCAAGAAAACGAGATAGCTAACTATGGCTACACCTTC. This encodes CASSQENEIANYGYTF.

V gene TRBV12-5 combines with J gene TRBJ2-3, with 8 bases aligning to TRBD1. V was clipped by 2 bases and J by 5 bases; unmatched bases: 3. The CDR3 covers 14 residues. Germline values: CDR1 LGHNT, CDR2 FRNRAP. The CDR3 region has the DNA TGTGCTAGTGGTTTGACAGGGGGTGTAGATACGCAGTATTTT. It translates to CASGLTGGVDTQYF.

The J gene is TRBJ2-1, the V gene TRBV28; 14 bases fit TRBD2. CDR3 length: 16 amino acids. V was pared by 4 bases and J by 10 bases, with 9 bases of the junction left unmatched. CDR1 is MDHEN, CDR2 SYDVKM, per germline. This CDR3 reads CASSSGTSGRAGEQFF. In nucleotides, the CDR3 is TGTGCCAGCAGTTCCGGGACTAGCGGGAGAGCGGGCGAGCAGTTCTTC.

The rearrangement uses TRBV30 and TRBJ2-2, with D uncertain. CDR3 length: 13 amino acids. The germline V gene has CDR1 GTSNPN and CDR2 SVGIG (reference sequence). V was clipped by 1 base and J by 3 bases, with 6 bases between them. The CDR3 sequence is CAWSDKYTGELFF. CDR3 nucleotides: TGTGCCTGGAGTGACAAATACACCGGGGAGCTGTTTTTT.

There are a few counts of this clone. One end of the junction fails to match germline, which may point to a read error. The rearrangement joins TRBV5-1 to TRBJ1-5; TRBD1 agrees at 8 bases. The CDR3 spans 17 residues. Germline V gene lookup returns CDR1 SGHRS and CDR2 YFSETQ. The CDR3 bases are TGCGCCAGCAGCTTGGTGGCAATCGACAGGGGCCATCAGCCCCAGAATTTT. It translates to CASSLVAIDRGHQPQNF. The variable domain in full, with the rest retrieved from reference TRBV5-1 and TRBJ1-5, is KAGVTQTPRYLIKTRGQQVTLSCSPISGHRSVSWYQQTPGQGLQFLFEYFSETQRNKGNFPGRFSGRQFSNSRSEMNVSTLELGDSALYLCASSLVAIDRGHQPQNFGDGTRLSIL.

The rearrangement links TRBV5-4 to TRBJ2-7; TRBD1 matches 7 bases. This CDR3 has 13 amino acids. The germline gives CDR1 SGHNT, CDR2 YYREEE (reference sequence). V gave up 4 bases and J gave up 6 bases; unmatched junction bases: 7. The CDR3 DNA reads as TGTGCCAGCAGCGGAGACAGGGCTCGCGAGCAGTACTTC. Its translation is CASSGDRAREQYF.

The chain recombines TRBV27 with TRBJ2-7, with D perhaps matching TRBD1 (6 bases). The CDR3 length is 15 residues. The germline V gene has CDR1 MNHEY and CDR2 SMNVEV (reference sequence). Trimming pared 2 bases from V and 2 bases from J, leaving 13 bases between. The CDR3 region is CASSLGGGRAYEQYF. Written as DNA, the CDR3 is TGTGCCAGCAGTTTAGGTGGGGGCCGCGCCTACGAGCAGTACTTC.

This clone was observed a handful of times. This chain joins TRBV7-2 and TRBJ1-1; no reliable D call. This CDR3 has 13 amino acids. From germline, CDR1 is SGHTA and CDR2 FQGNSA. Trimming cost V 4 bases and J 1 base, with 7 bases left between them. This CDR3 reads CASSSLRNTEAFF. For the CDR3, the DNA is TGTGCCAGCAGCTCACTTCGGAACACTGAAGCTTTCTTT.

In this sample, this clone turned up once. V usage is TRBV27 and J usage is TRBJ2-3, with 7 bases aligning to TRBD2. The germline V gene encodes CDR1 MNHEY and CDR2 SMNVEV (reference sequence). The CDR3 consists of 17 residues. The junction had 9 bases not matched to a gene; V was cut back by 1 base and J by 2 bases. This chain's CDR3 is CASSLFVTSSSTDTQYF. CDR3 DNA: TGTGCCAGCAGTTTATTCGTGACTAGCAGCTCCACAGATACGCAGTATTTT.

The V and J genes are TRBV6-4 and TRBJ2-3; D gene ambiguous. Germline V gene lookup returns CDR1 MRHNA and CDR2 SNTAGT. The CDR3 runs 13 residues. Trimming shortened V by 6 bases and J by 2 bases, and 9 bases separated the two germline ends. The CDR3 region is CASRPGNTDTQYF. For the CDR3, the DNA is TGTGCCAGCAGGCCAGGAAACACAGATACGCAGTATTTT.

Here the CDR3 DNA reads TGCGCCAGCAGCCATTTTTTACCCGGGTCCCCAGCGGGCACAGATACGCAGTATTTT. Protein: CASSHFLPGSPAGTDTQYF. The V and J genes are TRBV5-1 and TRBJ2-3; tentative D call: TRBD2 (5 bases). The germline V gene encodes CDR1 SGHRS and CDR2 YFSETQ. The V gene lost 4 bases and the J gene lost 1 base, with 25 bases spanning the gap. The CDR3 loop spans 19 amino acids.

This clone was detected once. J is TRBJ2-7 and V is TRBV11-2, with D unresolved. Deletions cut 2 bases from V and 7 bases from J, with 12 bases between. CDR1 is SGHAT, CDR2 FQNNGV, per germline. The CDR3 is 13 residues long. The DNA for the CDR3 is TGTGCCAGCAGCTTATACGTATCGAGGGAGCAGTACTTC. Translation gives CASSLYVSREQYF.

The V and J genes are TRBV5-4 and TRBJ2-5; 10 nucleotides align to TRBD2. The last part of the DNA fits TRBJ2-7 better; the J call may be wrong. The CDR3 has 15 amino acids. Germline loops: CDR1 SGHNT, CDR2 YYREEE (reference sequence). For the CDR3, the DNA is TGTGCCAGCAGCTTGAAACTAGCGGGGAACTACGAGCAGTACTTC. Translated, it gives CASSLKLAGNYEQYF.

This clone was counted between two and nine times. The chain combines TRBV9 with TRBJ2-5, with D tentatively TRBD2 (5 bases). Germline V gene data show CDR1 as SGDLS and CDR2 as YYNGEE. The CDR3 extends over 13 amino acids. The V end lost 5 bases, the J end lost 3 bases, and 11 bases lay between the germline ends. Here the CDR3 reads CASSPSIKETQYF. CDR3 in DNA: TGTGCCAGCAGTCCTAGCATAAAAGAGACCCAGTACTTC. The complete variable domain, with remaining parts taken from reference TRBV9 and TRBJ2-5, reads DSGVTQTPKHLITATGQRVTLRCSPRSGDLSVYWYQQSLDQGLQFLIQYYNGEERAKGNILERFSAQQFPDLHSELNLSSLELGDSALYFCASSPSIKETQYFGPGTRLLVL.

The chain employs TRBV7-2 and TRBJ2-5; D might be TRBD1 (5 bases). Matching the DNA end better, TRBJ2-7 makes the J call doubtful. Germline loops: CDR1 SGHTA, CDR2 FQGNSA. The CDR3 is made up of 11 amino acids. CDR3 DNA sequence: TGTGCCAGCAGCGACAGATACGAGCAGTACTTC. Translating it yields CASSDRYEQYF.

V gene TRBV9 combines with J gene TRBJ2-3; D not resolved. Trimming took off 0 bases at V and 1 base at J, with 6 bases between the two ends. In germline, CDR1 is SGDLS, CDR2 YYNGEE. The CDR3 loop spans 14 amino acids. CDR3 residues: CASSVEPGTDTQYF. The CDR3 coding sequence is TGTGCCAGCAGCGTAGAGCCGGGCACAGATACGCAGTATTTT.

This rearrangement joins TRBV6-5 to TRBJ2-7; possibly TRBD1 for D (5 bases). Per germline, CDR1 MNHEY and CDR2 SVGAGI. Trimming removed 0 bases from V and 2 bases from J, with 8 bases in between. The CDR3 spans 14 residues. CDR3 in DNA: TGTGCCAGCAGTTACTCGGCAGGGACCTACGAGCAGTACTTC. This translates into CASSYSAGTYEQYF.

This chain connects TRBV9 to TRBJ2-5, with a weak D call TRBD2 (5 bases). This CDR3 is built from 17 residues. Germline V gene sequence: CDR1 SGDLS, CDR2 YYNGEE. Trimming took off 0 bases at V and 4 bases at J, with 19 bases between the two ends. In nucleotides, the CDR3 is TGTGCCAGCAGCGTAGGAGGGAGTAGGTCATTCATAGAGACCCAGTACTTC. It yields the protein CASSVGGSRSFIETQYF.

V usage is TRBV5-6 and J usage is TRBJ1-1, with D perhaps matching TRBD1 (6 bases). CDR1 and CDR2 (germline): SGHDT, YYEEEE. With 4 bases removed from V and 10 bases from J, the gap between germline ends came to 20 bases. This CDR3 has 14 residues. For the CDR3, the DNA is TGTGCCAGCAGCAAAAGGGACACGTCGGGAGGAGCTTTCTTT. It codes for CASSKRDTSGGAFF.

A note on this clone: The same CDR3 arises from other DNA sequences in this sample as well. The chain joins TRBV6-5 to TRBJ1-1; D is possibly TRBD1 (5 bases). The V gene lost 0 bases and the J gene lost 1 base, with 9 bases spanning the gap. The CDR3 has 15 amino acids. Germline-derived CDR1 and CDR2 are MNHEY and SVGAGI. The CDR3 coding sequence is TGTGCCAGCAGTTACTCGGGACTAGAGAACACTGAAGCTTTCTTT. Translation gives CASSYSGLENTEAFF.

The V gene is TRBV5-4, the J gene TRBJ1-2; 8 bases align to TRBD1. V shed 4 bases, J shed 0 bases, and the junction held 11 bases outside the gene matches. CDR1 is SGHNT, CDR2 YYREEE, per germline (reference sequence). The CDR3 has 17 residues. CDR3 residues: CASSRETGALPNYGYTF. CDR3 DNA: TGTGCCAGCAGCCGGGAGACAGGGGCACTACCTAACTATGGCTACACCTTC.